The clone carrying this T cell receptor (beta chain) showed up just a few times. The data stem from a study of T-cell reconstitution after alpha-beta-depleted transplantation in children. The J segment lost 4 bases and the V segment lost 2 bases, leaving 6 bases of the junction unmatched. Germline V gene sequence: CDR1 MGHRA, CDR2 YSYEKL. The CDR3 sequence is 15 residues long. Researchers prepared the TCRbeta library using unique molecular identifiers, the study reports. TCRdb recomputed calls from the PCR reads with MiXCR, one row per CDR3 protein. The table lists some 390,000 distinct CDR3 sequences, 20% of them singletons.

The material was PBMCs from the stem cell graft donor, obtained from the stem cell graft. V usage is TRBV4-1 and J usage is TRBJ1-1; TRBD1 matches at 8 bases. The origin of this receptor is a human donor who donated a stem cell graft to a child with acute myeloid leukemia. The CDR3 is CASSQSDRGGTEAFF. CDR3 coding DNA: TGCGCCAGCAGCCAATCCGACAGGGGCGGCACTGAAGCTTTCTTT.